This T cell receptor beta chain appears in the sequencing data of a study of blood T cell repertoires in COVID-19. Study information: Some COVID-19 samples were acute and others convalescent; all came from the United States, Italy and Spain. PBMCs, B-cell-depleted T cells, or T cells were the source of the cDNA or gDNA that made up the material.

The CDR3 is made up of 15 amino acids. CDR1 and CDR2 (germline): SGDLS, YYNGEE. V gave up 0 bases and J gave up 8 bases; unmatched junction bases: 8. How the authors handled the data: Reference gene primer amplification gave nucleated cell count estimates. Clones were sequenced by immunoSEQ multiplex PCR, and TCRdb holds only the in-frame ones, with some missing. The V and J calls and clone size are taken from that table; D and trimming were inferred from the DNA. This sample has just over 150,000 clones; 75% to 90% occur once, and the top ten carry under 2.5%. Sequencing was done on a sample of peripheral blood. The receptor's source is an older woman with acute or convalescent COVID-19. The chain is built from TRBV9 and TRBJ1-2; TRBD1 matches at 9 bases. CDR3 sequence (DNA): TGTGCCAGCAGCGTAGCAGGGACAGGGCAATCGGGCTACACCTTC. This sequence encodes CASSVAGTGQSGYTF.